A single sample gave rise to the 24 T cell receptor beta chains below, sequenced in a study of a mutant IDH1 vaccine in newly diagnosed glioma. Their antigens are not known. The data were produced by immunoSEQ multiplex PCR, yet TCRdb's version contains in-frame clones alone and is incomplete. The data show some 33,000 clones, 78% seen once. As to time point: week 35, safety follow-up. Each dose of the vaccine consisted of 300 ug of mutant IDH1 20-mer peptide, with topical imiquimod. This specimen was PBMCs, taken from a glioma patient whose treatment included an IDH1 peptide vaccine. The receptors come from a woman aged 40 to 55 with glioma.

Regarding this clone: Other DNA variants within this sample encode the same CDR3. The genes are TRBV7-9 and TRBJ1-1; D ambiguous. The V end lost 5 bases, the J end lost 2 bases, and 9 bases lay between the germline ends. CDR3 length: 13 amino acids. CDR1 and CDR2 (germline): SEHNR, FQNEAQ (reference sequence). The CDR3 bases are TGTGCCAGCAGCCCCCCCGGAAACACTGAAGCTTTCTTT. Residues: CASSPPGNTEAFF.

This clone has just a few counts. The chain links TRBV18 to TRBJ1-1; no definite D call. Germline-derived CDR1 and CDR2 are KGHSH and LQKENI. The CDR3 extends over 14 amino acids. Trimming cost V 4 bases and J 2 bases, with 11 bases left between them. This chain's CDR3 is CASSRRDRNTEAFF. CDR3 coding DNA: TGTGCCAGCTCACGTCGGGATAGAAACACTGAAGCTTTCTTT.

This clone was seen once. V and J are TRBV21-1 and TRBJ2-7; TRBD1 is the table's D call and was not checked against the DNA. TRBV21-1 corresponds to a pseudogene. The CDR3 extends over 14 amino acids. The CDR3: CASSSTGQGYEQYF. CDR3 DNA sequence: TGTGCCAGCAGCTCAACGGGACAGGGGTACGAGCAGTACTTC.

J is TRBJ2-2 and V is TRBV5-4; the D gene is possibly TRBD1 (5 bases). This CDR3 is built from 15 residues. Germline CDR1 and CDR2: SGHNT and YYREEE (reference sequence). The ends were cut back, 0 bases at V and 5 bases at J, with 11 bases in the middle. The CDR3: CASSLGGRDTGELFF. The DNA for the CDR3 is TGTGCCAGCAGCTTGGGGGGCAGGGATACCGGGGAGCTGTTTTTT.

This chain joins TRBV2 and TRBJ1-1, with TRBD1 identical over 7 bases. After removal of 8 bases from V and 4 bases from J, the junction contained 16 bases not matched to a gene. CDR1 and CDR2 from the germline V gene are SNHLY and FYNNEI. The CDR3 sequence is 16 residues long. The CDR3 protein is CASSPQGGRLGTEAFF. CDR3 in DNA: TGTGCCAGCTCACCCCAGGGGGGCCGACTCGGCACTGAAGCTTTCTTT.

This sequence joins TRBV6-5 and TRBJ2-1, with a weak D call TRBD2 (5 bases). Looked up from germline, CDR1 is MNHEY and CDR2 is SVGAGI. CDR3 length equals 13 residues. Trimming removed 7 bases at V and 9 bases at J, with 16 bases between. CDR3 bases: TGTGCCAGCACCCAGCGTCGGGGAACTGAGCAGTTCTTC. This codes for CASTQRRGTEQFF.

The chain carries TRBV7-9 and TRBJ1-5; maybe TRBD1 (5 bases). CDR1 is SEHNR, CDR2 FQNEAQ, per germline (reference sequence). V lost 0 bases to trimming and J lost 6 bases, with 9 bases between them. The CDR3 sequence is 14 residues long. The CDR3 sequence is CASSLAGAIQPQHF. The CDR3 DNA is TGTGCCAGCAGCTTAGCAGGGGCTATTCAGCCCCAGCATTTT.

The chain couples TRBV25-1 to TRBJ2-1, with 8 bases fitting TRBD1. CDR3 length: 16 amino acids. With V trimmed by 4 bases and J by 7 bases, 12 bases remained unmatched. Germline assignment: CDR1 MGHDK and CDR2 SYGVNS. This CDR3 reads CASSGSRDRLGNEQFF. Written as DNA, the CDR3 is TGTGCCAGCAGTGGATCCCGGGACAGGTTAGGGAATGAGCAGTTCTTC.

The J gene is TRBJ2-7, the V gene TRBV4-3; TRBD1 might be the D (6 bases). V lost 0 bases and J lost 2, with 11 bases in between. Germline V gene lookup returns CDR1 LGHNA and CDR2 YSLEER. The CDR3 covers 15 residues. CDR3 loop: CASSQEQGTPYEQYF. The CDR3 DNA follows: TGCGCCAGCAGCCAAGAACAGGGAACACCCTACGAGCAGTACTTC.

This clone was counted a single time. The CDR3 bases are TGTGCCAGCAGTTACTCAGGGACGGAGGCCACTGAAGCTTTCTTT. Translated: CASSYSGTEATEAFF. The chain recombines TRBV6-5 with TRBJ1-1; a possible D gene is TRBD1 (5 bases). CDR1 and CDR2 (germline): MNHEY, SVGAGI. Trimming stripped 0 bases from V and 4 bases from J, with 12 bases between. The CDR3 totals 15 residues.

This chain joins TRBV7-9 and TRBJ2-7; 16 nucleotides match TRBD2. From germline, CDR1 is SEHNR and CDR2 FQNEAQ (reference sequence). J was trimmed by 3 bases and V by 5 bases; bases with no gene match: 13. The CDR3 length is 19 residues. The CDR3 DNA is TGTGCCAGCAGCGGGTCGGGACTAGCGGGGGGGATATTGAGCTACGAGCAGTACTTC. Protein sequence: CASSGSGLAGGILSYEQYF.

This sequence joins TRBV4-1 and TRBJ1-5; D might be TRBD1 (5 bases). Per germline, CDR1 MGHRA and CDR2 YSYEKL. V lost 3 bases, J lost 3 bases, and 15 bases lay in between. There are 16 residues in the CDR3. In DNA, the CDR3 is TGCGCCAGCAGCCAGCGGATTACAGGACCCAATCAGCCCCAGCATTTT. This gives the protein CASSQRITGPNQPQHF.

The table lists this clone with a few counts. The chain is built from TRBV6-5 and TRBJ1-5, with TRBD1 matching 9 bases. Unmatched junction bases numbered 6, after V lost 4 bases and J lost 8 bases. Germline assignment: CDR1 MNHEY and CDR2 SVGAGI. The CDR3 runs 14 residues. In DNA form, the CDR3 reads TGTGCCAGCAGTTTCACAGGGGGCAGTGAGCCCCAGCATTTT. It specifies CASSFTGGSEPQHF.

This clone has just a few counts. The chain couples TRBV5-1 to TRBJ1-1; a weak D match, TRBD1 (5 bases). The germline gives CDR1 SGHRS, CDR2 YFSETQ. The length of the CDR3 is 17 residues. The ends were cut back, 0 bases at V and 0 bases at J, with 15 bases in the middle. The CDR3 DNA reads TGCGCCAGCAGCTTGGGAGGGACTGGGGGGATGAACACTGAAGCTTTCTTT. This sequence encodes CASSLGGTGGMNTEAFF.

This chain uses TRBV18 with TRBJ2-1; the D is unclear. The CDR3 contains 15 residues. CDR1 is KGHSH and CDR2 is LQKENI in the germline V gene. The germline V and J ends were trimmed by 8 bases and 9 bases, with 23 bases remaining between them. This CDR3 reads CASRPVVPSAGEQFF. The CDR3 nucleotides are TGTGCCAGCCGCCCGGTGGTTCCGAGCGCTGGTGAGCAGTTCTTC.

This CDR3 is CASSRDRVGKGSLHF. CDR3 DNA sequence: TGTGCCAGCAGCCGGGACAGGGTGGGGAAGGGGTCCCTCCACTTT. The rearrangement uses TRBV7-2 and TRBJ1-6; 9 bases map to TRBD1. The CDR3 is 15 residues long. Germline V CDR1 and CDR2: SGHTA, FQGNSA. Trimming cost V 5 bases and J 14 bases; bases outside gene matches: 13.

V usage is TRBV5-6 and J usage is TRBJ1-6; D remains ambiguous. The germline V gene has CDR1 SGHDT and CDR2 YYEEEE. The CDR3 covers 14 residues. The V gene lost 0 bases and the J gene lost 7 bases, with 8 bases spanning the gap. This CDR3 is CASSLVGSNSPLHF. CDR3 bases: TGTGCCAGCAGCTTGGTTGGGAGCAATTCACCCCTCCACTTT.

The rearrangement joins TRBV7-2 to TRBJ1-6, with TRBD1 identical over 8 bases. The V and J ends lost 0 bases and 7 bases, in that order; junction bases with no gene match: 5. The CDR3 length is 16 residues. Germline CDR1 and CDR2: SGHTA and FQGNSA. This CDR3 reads CASSLARTGLNSPLHF. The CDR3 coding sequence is TGTGCCAGCAGCTTAGCCAGGACAGGGTTAAATTCACCCCTCCACTTT. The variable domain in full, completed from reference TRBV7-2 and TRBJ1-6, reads GAGVSQSPSNKVTEKGKDVELRCDPISGHTALYWYRQSLGQGLEFLIYFQGNSAPDKSGLPSDRFSAERTGGSVSTLTIQRTQQEDSAVYLCASSLARTGLNSPLHFGNGTRLTVT.

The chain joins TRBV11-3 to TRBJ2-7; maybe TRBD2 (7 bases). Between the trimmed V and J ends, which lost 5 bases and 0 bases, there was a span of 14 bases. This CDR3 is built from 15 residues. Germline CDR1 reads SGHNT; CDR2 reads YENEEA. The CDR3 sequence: CASSLRGASSYEQYF. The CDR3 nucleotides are TGTGCCAGCAGCCTCCGGGGGGCGAGCTCCTACGAGCAGTACTTC. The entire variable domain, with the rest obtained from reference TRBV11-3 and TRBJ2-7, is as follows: EAGVVQSPRYKIIEKKQPVAFWCNPISGHNTLYWYLQNLGQGPELLIRYENEEAVDDSQLPKDRFSAERLKGVDSTLKIQPAELGDSAVYLCASSLRGASSYEQYFGPGTRLTVT.

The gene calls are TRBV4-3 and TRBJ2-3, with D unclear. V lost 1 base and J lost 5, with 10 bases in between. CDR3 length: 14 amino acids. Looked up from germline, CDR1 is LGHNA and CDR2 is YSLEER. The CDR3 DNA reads TGCGCCAGCAGCCAAGGGCCATTCAAAGATACGCAGTATTTT. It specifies CASSQGPFKDTQYF.

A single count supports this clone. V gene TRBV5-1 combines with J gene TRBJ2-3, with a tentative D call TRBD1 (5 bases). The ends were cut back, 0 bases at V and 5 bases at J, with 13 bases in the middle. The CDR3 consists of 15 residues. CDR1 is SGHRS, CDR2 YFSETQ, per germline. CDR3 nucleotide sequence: TGCGCCAGCAGCTTGGTAGGCCCAAGGGGAGATACGCAGTATTTT. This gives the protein CASSLVGPRGDTQYF.

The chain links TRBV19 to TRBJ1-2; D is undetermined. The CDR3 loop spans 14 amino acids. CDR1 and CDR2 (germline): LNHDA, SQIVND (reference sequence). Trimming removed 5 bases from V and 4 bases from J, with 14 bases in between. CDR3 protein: CASSLRTEIYGYTF. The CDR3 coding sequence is TGTGCCAGTAGTCTCCGGACGGAAATCTATGGCTACACCTTC.

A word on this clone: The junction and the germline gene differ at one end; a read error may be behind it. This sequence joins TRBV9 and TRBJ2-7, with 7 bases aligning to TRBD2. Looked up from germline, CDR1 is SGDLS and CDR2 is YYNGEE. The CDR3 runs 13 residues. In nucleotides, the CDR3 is TGTGCCAGCGCAGGGAGGGGTTCCTACAAGCAGTACTTC. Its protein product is CASAGRGSYKQYF.

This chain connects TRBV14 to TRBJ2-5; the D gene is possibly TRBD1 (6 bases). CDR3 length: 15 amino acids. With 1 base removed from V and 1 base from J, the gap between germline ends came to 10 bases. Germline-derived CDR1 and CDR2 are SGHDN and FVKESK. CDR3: CASSQGGTFQETQYF. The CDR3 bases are TGTGCCAGCAGCCAAGGGGGGACATTCCAAGAGACCCAGTACTTC.